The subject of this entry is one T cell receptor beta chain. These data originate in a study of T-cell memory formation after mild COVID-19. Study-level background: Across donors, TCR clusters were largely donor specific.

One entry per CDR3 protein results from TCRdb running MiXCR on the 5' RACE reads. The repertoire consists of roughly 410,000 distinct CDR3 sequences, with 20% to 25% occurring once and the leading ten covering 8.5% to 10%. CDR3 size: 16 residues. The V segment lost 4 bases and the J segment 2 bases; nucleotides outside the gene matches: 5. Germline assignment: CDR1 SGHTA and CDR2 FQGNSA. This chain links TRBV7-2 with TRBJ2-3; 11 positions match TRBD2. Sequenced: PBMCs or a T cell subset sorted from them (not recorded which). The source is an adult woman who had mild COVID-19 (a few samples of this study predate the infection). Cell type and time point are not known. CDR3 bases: TGTGCCAGCAGCTATCGACTAGCGGGGAACACAGATACGCAGTATTTT. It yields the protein CASSYRLAGNTDTQYF.